The clone carrying this T cell receptor (beta chain) was counted between two and nine times. Its antigen is not known. Of the isolated RNA, all was reverse transcribed, and so the sequenced material was expressed TCRB transcripts. Sequencing used immunoSEQ multiplex PCR; TCRdb keeps in-frame clones, though not all of them. The sample shows 130,000 or so clones, 9% of them seen only once. The V segment lost 4 bases and the J segment 5 bases; nucleotides outside the gene matches: 4. The CDR3 has 14 amino acids. Germline loops: CDR1 ENHRY, CDR2 SYGVKD. This sample was included in a study of beta chain features in type 1 diabetes. As for the study in general: Healthy donors and patients showed comparable age, gender and cell yields. The study's findings and limits: All four CD4+ subsets from Type 1 diabetes patients carried moderately but significantly shorter TCRB CDR3s.

Sequenced: central memory CD4+ T cells from blood. This TCR came from a man in his thirties or forties with type 1 diabetes. This chain joins TRBV10-3 and TRBJ2-1, with 8 nucleotides matching TRBD2. The CDR3 DNA sequence: TGTGCCATCAGTGGGGCGGGGGGTAACAATGAGCAGTTCTTC. This sequence encodes CAISGAGGNNEQFF.